These 23 T cell receptor beta chains share one sample of origin, sequenced in a study of T cell responses to AZD1222 COVID-19 vaccine. Clones were sequenced by immunoSEQ multiplex PCR, and TCRdb holds only the in-frame ones, with some missing. The profile covers about 100,000 clones, with almost 85% appearing a single time and over 15% taken by the ten largest. The sample consisted of peripheral blood, taken on day 0 of AZD1222 vaccination. All receptors derive from an adult in good health.

This chain joins TRBV6-5 and TRBJ1-6; TRBD1 is a possible D gene (5 bases). V was pared by 5 bases and J by 7 bases, with 12 bases between. This CDR3 spans 14 amino acids. Germline V gene data show CDR1 as MNHEY and CDR2 as SVGAGI. The DNA for the CDR3 is TGTGCCAGCAGTCCTCCTAGACAGAATTCACCCCTCCACTTT. Protein product: CASSPPRQNSPLHF.

The gene calls are TRBV18 and TRBJ1-6; 9 bases match TRBD1. The V gene end was trimmed by 5 bases and the J gene end by 6 bases; junction bases not matched to a gene: 5. The V gene's germline CDR1 is KGHSH and CDR2 LQKENI. The CDR3 runs to 15 residues. The chain's CDR3 is CASSAQGAPNSPLHF. CDR3 bases: TGTGCCAGCTCAGCACAGGGGGCGCCTAATTCACCCCTCCACTTT.

This clone was recorded only once. The rearrangement joins TRBV4-1 to TRBJ2-1; 11 bases map to TRBD1. CDR3 size: 16 residues. With V trimmed by 2 bases and J by 4 bases, 4 bases remained unmatched. CDR1 and CDR2 from the germline V gene are MGHRA and YSYEKL. The CDR3 sequence: CASSQRDRGTYNEQFF. The CDR3 coding sequence is TGCGCCAGCAGCCAACGGGACAGGGGGACTTACAATGAGCAGTTCTTC.

This rearrangement joins TRBV28 to TRBJ1-5, with 7 bases identical to TRBD1. This CDR3 spans 12 amino acids. Germline CDR1 MDHEN, CDR2 SYDVKM. The V and J ends lost 5 bases and 7 bases, in that order; junction bases with no gene match: 2. The CDR3 DNA reads as TGTGCCAGCAGTCCAGGGGGACAGCCCCAGCATTTT. Translation: CASSPGGQPQHF.

The chain is built from TRBV10-3 and TRBJ2-1, with 10 nucleotides matching TRBD2. The CDR3 runs to 14 residues. The V gene's germline CDR1 is ENHRY and CDR2 SYGVKD. The V segment lost 9 bases and the J segment 1 base; nucleotides outside the gene matches: 3. CDR3 DNA: TGTGCCATTCTAGCGGGAGAATCCTACAATGAGCAGTTCTTC. Protein: CAILAGESYNEQFF.

This sequence joins TRBV25-1 and TRBJ2-7, with D unclear. The CDR3 loop spans 15 amino acids. Trimming shortened V by 3 bases and J by 0 bases, and 12 bases separated the two germline ends. Germline CDR1 MGHDK, CDR2 SYGVNS. Here the CDR3 DNA reads TGTGCCAGCAGTGAGTCCGGAATCATCTCCTACGAGCAGTACTTC. Encoded protein: CASSESGIISYEQYF.

The J gene is TRBJ1-3, the V gene TRBV2, with D possibly matching TRBD1 (5 bases). This CDR3 region has 15 residues. The germline gives CDR1 SNHLY, CDR2 FYNNEI. V was trimmed by 2 bases and J by 10 bases, leaving 18 bases between them. The CDR3 bases are TGTGCCAGCAGTGAAATGGGGGACGAAGGTCGGACCATATATTTT. It yields the protein CASSEMGDEGRTIYF.

The chain combines TRBV7-2 with TRBJ1-5, with unresolved D. Germline V gives CDR1 SGHTA, CDR2 FQGNSA. Trimming left V 5 bases short and J 6 bases short, with 14 bases between. The CDR3 has 14 residues. The CDR3 protein is CASSPGVLGQPQHF. CDR3 coding DNA: TGTGCCAGCAGCCCTGGGGTGCTCGGTCAGCCCCAGCATTTT.

This chain joins TRBV7-9 and TRBJ2-1; 11 bases are a match to TRBD2. Germline CDR1 SEHNR, CDR2 FQNEAQ (reference sequence). The trim removed 6 bases at V and 0 bases at J, leaving 7 bases unmatched. CDR3 size: 17 residues. CDR3 residues: CASRDRGLADSYNEQFF. DNA for the CDR3: TGTGCCAGCAGAGACCGGGGACTAGCGGACTCCTACAATGAGCAGTTCTTC. The entire variable domain, with the rest obtained from reference TRBV7-9 and TRBJ2-1, is as follows: DTGVSQNPRHKITKRGQNVTFRCDPISEHNRLYWYRQTLGQGPEFLTYFQNEAQLEKSRLLSDRFSAERPKGSFSTLEIQRTEQGDSAMYLCASRDRGLADSYNEQFFGPGTRLTVL.

V is TRBV11-2 and J is TRBJ1-6; no clear D gene. This CDR3 region has 14 residues. Germline V lookup: CDR1 SGHAT, CDR2 FQNNGV. Trimming removed 3 bases from V and 9 bases from J, with 12 bases in between. CDR3 bases: TGTGCCAGCAGCTTCGAGAGGGTTGGTTCACCCCTCCACTTT. This translates into CASSFERVGSPLHF.

In nucleotides, the CDR3 is TGTGCCAGCAGCGTTCCCCCCGGGGAGCTGTTTTTT. As protein: CASSVPPGELFF. The chain couples TRBV5-6 to TRBJ2-2; D gene uncertain. Germline CDR1 SGHDT, CDR2 YYEEEE. The CDR3 spans 12 residues. Trimming took off 4 bases at V and 6 bases at J, with 7 bases between the two ends.

This clone was seen a handful of times. This chain uses TRBV3-1 (or the pseudogene TRBV3-2) with TRBJ1-4; D might be TRBD1 (5 bases). Trimming pared 4 bases from V and 3 bases from J, leaving 12 bases between. The germline V gene encodes CDR1 LGHDT and CDR2 YNNKEL (reference sequence). This CDR3 has 15 amino acids. The CDR3 sequence: CASSPSGGANEKLFF. CDR3 sequence (DNA): TGTGCCAGCAGCCCCTCTGGAGGGGCTAATGAAAAACTGTTTTTT.

The rearrangement links TRBV5-4 to TRBJ1-3; D perhaps matches TRBD1 (5 bases). Between the trimmed V and J ends, which lost 2 bases and 2 bases, there was a span of 8 bases. This CDR3 contains 14 residues. CDR1 is SGHNT, CDR2 YYREEE, per germline (reference sequence). CDR3 sequence: CASSFEGPGNTIYF. CDR3 bases: TGTGCCAGCAGCTTCGAGGGACCTGGAAACACCATATATTTT. Using reference TRBV5-4 and TRBJ1-3 for the parts outside the CDR3, the full variable domain is ETGVTQSPTHLIKTRGQQVTLRCSSQSGHNTVSWYQQALGQGPQFIFQYYREEENGRGNFPPRFSGLQFPNYSSELNVNALELDDSALYLCASSFEGPGNTIYFGEGSWLTVV.

The chain links TRBV18 to TRBJ2-5; D remains unclear. CDR3 length: 13 residues. Germline CDR1 and CDR2: KGHSH and LQKENI. The ends were cut back, 3 bases at V and 4 bases at J, with 9 bases in the middle. This CDR3 reads CASSPRTAETQYF. CDR3 DNA sequence: TGTGCCAGCTCACCTAGGACGGCAGAGACCCAGTACTTC. Drawing the rest from reference TRBV18 and TRBJ2-5, the complete variable domain is NAGVMQNPRHLVRRRGQEARLRCSPMKGHSHVYWYRQLPEEGLKFMVYLQKENIIDESGMPKERFSAEFPKEGPSILRIQQVVRGDSAAYFCASSPRTAETQYFGPGTRLLVL.

This chain uses TRBV5-4 with TRBJ2-3; 10 bases are a match to TRBD1. With V trimmed by 4 bases and J by 4 bases, 6 bases remained unmatched. CDR1 is SGHNT, CDR2 YYREEE, per germline (reference sequence). The CDR3 length is 15 residues. The CDR3 reads CASSTTGTGADTQYF. DNA of the CDR3: TGTGCCAGCAGCACGACCGGGACAGGGGCAGATACGCAGTATTTT.

V gene TRBV2 combines with J gene TRBJ2-7; unclear D gene. Trimming took 7 bases from V and 3 from J, leaving 4 bases between them. Germline-derived CDR1 and CDR2 are SNHLY and FYNNEI. The CDR3 extends over 10 amino acids. The CDR3 here is CASKDYEQYF. DNA of the CDR3: TGTGCCAGCAAGGACTACGAGCAGTACTTC. The full variable domain, rest sourced from reference TRBV2 and TRBJ2-7, is EPEVTQTPSHQVTQMGQEVILRCVPISNHLYFYWYRQILGQKVEFLVSFYNNEISEKSEIFDDQFSVERPDGSNFTLKIRSTKLEDSAMYFCASKDYEQYFGPGTRLTVT.

This chain links TRBV10-3 with TRBJ2-5, with 7 bases identical to TRBD2. V shed 4 bases, J shed 4 bases, and the junction held 3 bases outside the gene matches. The CDR3 covers 13 residues. Germline V gene lookup returns CDR1 ENHRY and CDR2 SYGVKD. Here the CDR3 reads CAISASGRETQYF. The CDR3 DNA is TGTGCCATCAGTGCTAGCGGTCGAGAGACCCAGTACTTC.

The rearrangement uses TRBV4-1 and TRBJ1-2; unclear D gene. Trimming pared 0 bases from V and 2 bases from J, leaving 13 bases between. Germline V CDR1 and CDR2: MGHRA, YSYEKL. This CDR3 has 16 amino acids. The CDR3 bases are TGCGCCAGCAGCCAAGACCGGGTTCCCACGAACTATGGCTACACCTTC. Translating it yields CASSQDRVPTNYGYTF.

The CDR3 DNA is TGCAGCGTTGAAGATCCGCGGGCTAACACCGGGGAGCTGTTTTTT. Its translation is CSVEDPRANTGELFF. This chain connects TRBV29-1 to TRBJ2-2, with D maybe TRBD2 (5 bases). The CDR3 length is 15 residues. In germline, CDR1 is SQVTM, CDR2 ANQGSEA. V was shortened by 0 bases and J by 2 bases, with 10 bases between the two germline ends.

V is TRBV6-2 or TRBV6-3 and J is TRBJ1-2; 7 bases align to TRBD1. From germline, CDR1 is MNHEY and CDR2 SVGEGT. The CDR3 runs to 15 residues. After removal of 5 bases from V and 8 bases from J, the junction contained 14 bases not matched to a gene. CDR3 nucleotides: TGTGCCAGCAGTACCCCCCGACAGGGTACGGAGGGCTACACCTTC. It yields the protein CASSTPRQGTEGYTF.

CDR3 in DNA: TGTGCCAGCAGCTCCGGACAGAGGACTAACTATGGCTACACCTTC. This gives the protein CASSSGQRTNYGYTF. V and J are TRBV5-4 and TRBJ1-2; tentative D call: TRBD1 (6 bases). The CDR3 loop spans 15 amino acids. Trimming took off 3 bases at V and 0 bases at J, with 12 bases between the two ends. Germline lookup yields CDR1 SGHNT and CDR2 YYREEE (reference sequence).

The gene calls are TRBV2 and TRBJ2-2, with D possibly matching TRBD2 (5 bases). CDR3 size: 14 residues. Germline V lookup: CDR1 SNHLY, CDR2 FYNNEI. V was cut by 7 bases and J by 3 bases, with 12 bases left in between. This CDR3 reads CASNARGYTGELFF. The CDR3 DNA is TGTGCCAGCAACGCCCGAGGGTACACCGGGGAGCTGTTTTTT.

The chain uses TRBV2 and TRBJ1-5; 11 nucleotides align to TRBD1. The length of the CDR3 is 15 residues. J gave up 6 bases and V 6 bases, and 7 bases lay outside the gene matches. CDR1 and CDR2 from the germline V gene are SNHLY and FYNNEI. The CDR3 reads CASRPGQGAGQPQHF. CDR3 DNA: TGTGCCAGCAGGCCCGGACAGGGGGCGGGTCAGCCCCAGCATTTT.